The source of this T cell receptor (beta chain) is a study of T cell responses to AZD1222 COVID-19 vaccine. The CDR3 consists of 15 residues. J gave up 10 bases and V 5 bases, and 12 bases lay outside the gene matches. Germline CDR1 reads LNHDA; CDR2 reads SQIVND (reference sequence). Study-level results: Of the AZD1222 recipients, only 5 to 7 were seropositive at baseline. Dominant CD4 TCR responses targeted spike regions 160-218 and 743-854.

With regard to this clone: What it recognizes is unknown.

This table comes from immunoSEQ multiplex PCR, and its TCRdb copy is limited to in-frame clones, with some not included. The repertoire holds about 160,000 clones, with approximately 90% as singletons. Pooled samples include second doses given at about 4 or 12 weeks. This clonotype was obtained from an adult who received the AZD1222 COVID-19 vaccine. Sequences were derived from peripheral blood, sampled 28 days after the second AZD1222 dose. The J gene is TRBJ2-1, the V gene TRBV19; TRBD1 matches 9 bases. The CDR3 loop is CASSRRDRAAGEQFF. The CDR3 DNA follows: TGTGCCAGTAGTCGGAGGGACAGGGCCGCGGGAGAGCAGTTCTTC.